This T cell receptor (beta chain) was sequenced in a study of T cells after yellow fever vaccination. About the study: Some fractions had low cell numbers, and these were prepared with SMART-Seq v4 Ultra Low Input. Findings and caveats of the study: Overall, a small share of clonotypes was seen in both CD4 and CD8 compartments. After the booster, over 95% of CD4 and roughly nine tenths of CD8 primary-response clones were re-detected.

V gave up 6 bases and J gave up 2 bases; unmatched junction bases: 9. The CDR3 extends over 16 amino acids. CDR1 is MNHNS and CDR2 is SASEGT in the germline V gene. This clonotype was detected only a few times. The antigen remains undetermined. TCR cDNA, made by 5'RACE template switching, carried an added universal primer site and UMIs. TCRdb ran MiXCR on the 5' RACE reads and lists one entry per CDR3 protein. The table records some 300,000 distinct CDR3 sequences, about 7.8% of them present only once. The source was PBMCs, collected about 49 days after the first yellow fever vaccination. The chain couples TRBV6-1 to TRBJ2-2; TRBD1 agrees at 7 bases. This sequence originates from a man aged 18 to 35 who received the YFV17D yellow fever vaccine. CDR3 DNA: TGTGCCAGCAGATTGGAACAGGGGCGCAACACCGGGGAGCTGTTTTTT. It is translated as CASRLEQGRNTGELFF.